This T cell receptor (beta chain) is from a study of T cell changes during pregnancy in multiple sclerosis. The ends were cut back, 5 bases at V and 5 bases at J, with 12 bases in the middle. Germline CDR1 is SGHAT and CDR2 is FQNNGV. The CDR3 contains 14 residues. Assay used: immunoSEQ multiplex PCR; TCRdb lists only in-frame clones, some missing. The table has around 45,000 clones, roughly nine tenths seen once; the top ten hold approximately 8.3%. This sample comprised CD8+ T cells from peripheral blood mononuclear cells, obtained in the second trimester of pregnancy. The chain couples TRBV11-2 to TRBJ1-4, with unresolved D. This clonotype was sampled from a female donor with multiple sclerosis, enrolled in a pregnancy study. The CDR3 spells CASSGEGPNEKLFF. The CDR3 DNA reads TGTGCCAGCAGCGGCGAGGGCCCAAATGAAAAACTGTTTTTT.